The sequence of this TCR beta chain was determined in a study of shared clonotypes between healthy human individuals. Study-wide findings and caveats: Donor clonotype sharing was expected to depend on sequencing depth. Exclusively blood specimens were collected; tissue repertoires likely differ.

There are a few counts of this clone. Antigen specificity is unknown. Trimming at V came to 4 bases and at J to 5 bases, leaving 10 bases not matched to a gene. The CDR3 loop spans 16 amino acids. Germline lookup yields CDR1 SGDLS and CDR2 YYNGEE. The run depth of the assay was deep. Unsorted PBMC DNA went through sequencing on ten immunoSEQ deep assay plates. TCRdb's table, derived via immunoSEQ multiplex PCR, lists solely in-frame clones and lacks some. In the table there are about half a million clones, around 73% of which are singletons. The chain carries TRBV9 and TRBJ2-5; TRBD2 aligns across 11 bases. The clonotype originates from a middle-aged woman in good health. Some clones in this sample may be carry-over from other donors' samples. The sequencing input was PBMCs. CDR3 in DNA: TGTGCCAGCAGCCTAATAGCGGGAGGGCCGGTGGAGACCCAGTACTTC. Protein product: CASSLIAGGPVETQYF.